This T cell receptor beta chain comes out of a study of STAT5B mutations in CD4+ large granular lymphocyte leukemia. As for the study in general: Among healthy controls, a particular HLA allele went with more CDR3 'QG' motifs.

Looked up from germline, CDR1 is WNHNN and CDR2 is SYGVQD (reference sequence). V was clipped by 4 bases and J by 5 bases, with 9 bases between them. The CDR3 has 13 amino acids. Study outcomes and limitations: Without putative leukemic clones, patient CD4-sorted repertoires remained more clonal than healthy CD4+ repertoires.

Concerning this clone: Its antigen remains unknown.

Method: immunoSEQ multiplex PCR; TCRdb's copy keeps in-frame clones and lacks some. The sample lists almost 20,000 clones; about 81% were seen once. The sequencing input was CD4+ T cells from blood buffy coats. This receptor was identified in a human donor in good health. The chain employs TRBV10-1 and TRBJ1-5; D is uncertain. The CDR3 nucleotides read TGCGCCAGCAGTGTTAACGGTGATCAGCCCCAGCATTTT. The encoded protein is CASSVNGDQPQHF.